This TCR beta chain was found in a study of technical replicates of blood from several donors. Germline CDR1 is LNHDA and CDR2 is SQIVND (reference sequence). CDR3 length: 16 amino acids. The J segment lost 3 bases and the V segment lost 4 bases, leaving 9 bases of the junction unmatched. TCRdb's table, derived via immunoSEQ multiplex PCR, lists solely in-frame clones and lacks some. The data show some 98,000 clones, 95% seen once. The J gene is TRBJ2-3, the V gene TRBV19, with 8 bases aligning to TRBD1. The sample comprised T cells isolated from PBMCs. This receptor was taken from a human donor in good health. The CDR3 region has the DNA TGTGCCAGTAGTAAATCAGGGGGCGCGAGAACAGATACGCAGTATTTT. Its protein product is CASSKSGGARTDTQYF.